One and the same sample provided the 28 T cell receptor beta chains below, sequenced in a study of cytomegalovirus exposure and HLA in healthy donors. The primer mix had 60 Vbeta and 13 Jbeta primers. The assay was immunoSEQ multiplex PCR, and TCRdb's table has in-frame clones only and misses some. Of more than 90,000 clones in the sample, around 84% were seen once. Material: PBMCs. Receptors originate from a man aged 25-45 years in good health and CMV-seropositive.

V and J are TRBV2 and TRBJ1-4; 8 positions agree with TRBD1. The CDR3 runs 14 residues. The V gene's germline CDR1 is SNHLY and CDR2 FYNNEI. Germline trimming cut 9 bases from V and 4 bases from J; bases unmatched to any gene: 7. The chain's CDR3 is CARQGARSNEKLFF. DNA of the CDR3: TGTGCCAGGCAGGGGGCCAGGAGTAATGAAAAACTGTTTTTT. Together with reference TRBV2 and TRBJ1-4, the CDR3 gives the full variable domain: EPEVTQTPSHQVTQMGQEVILRCVPISNHLYFYWYRQILGQKVEFLVSFYNNEISEKSEIFDDQFSVERPDGSNFTLKIRSTKLEDSAMYFCARQGARSNEKLFFGSGTQLSVL.

This clone showed up just once. This chain joins TRBV19 and TRBJ1-2, with D hard to call. The CDR3 runs to 12 residues. CDR1 and CDR2 (germline): LNHDA, SQIVND (reference sequence). V lost 2 bases to trimming and J lost 2 bases, with 3 bases between them. In DNA form, the CDR3 reads TGTGCCAGTAGTATACTCAACTATGGCTACACCTTC. It yields the protein CASSILNYGYTF.

The CDR3 here is CASSQDSTSGTYNEQFF. The DNA for the CDR3 is TGTGCCAGCAGCCAAGATTCAACTAGCGGGACCTACAATGAGCAGTTCTTC. This sequence joins TRBV4-2 and TRBJ2-1, with TRBD2 matching over 10 bases. CDR3 length: 17 amino acids. In germline, CDR1 is LGHNA, CDR2 YNFKEQ. V was clipped by 0 bases and J by 2 bases; unmatched bases: 4.

The chain couples TRBV30 to TRBJ2-3; TRBD2 might be the D (5 bases). CDR1 is GTSNPN and CDR2 is SVGIG in the germline V gene (reference sequence). V dropped 0 bases and J dropped 13 bases, with 11 bases sitting between them. This CDR3 spans 11 amino acids. The CDR3 region has the DNA TGTGCCTGGAGTGTAGGAGGTTTTAAGTATTTT. Translated, it gives CAWSVGGFKYF.

The chain is built from TRBV2 and TRBJ1-5; 8 bases are shared with TRBD1. V was pared by 6 bases and J by 4 bases, with 8 bases of the junction left unmatched. This CDR3 is built from 15 residues. Germline loops: CDR1 SNHLY, CDR2 FYNNEI. The CDR3 here is CASSPLDRENQPQHF. CDR3 nucleotide sequence: TGTGCCAGCAGCCCTTTGGACAGGGAGAATCAGCCCCAGCATTTT.

This chain links TRBV7-8 with TRBJ2-1, with TRBD2 matching over 10 bases. In germline, CDR1 is SGHVS, CDR2 FQNEAQ. This CDR3 comprises 16 residues. With 2 bases clipped from V and 2 bases from J, the junction kept 3 bases outside the gene matches. The CDR3: CASSLRGLATYNEQFF. The CDR3 bases are TGTGCCAGCAGCTTAAGGGGACTAGCGACCTACAATGAGCAGTTCTTC.

This chain links TRBV2 with TRBJ2-1; 9 nucleotides line up with TRBD2. The CDR3 length is 16 residues. With 8 bases clipped from V and 9 bases from J, the junction kept 17 bases outside the gene matches. The germline V gene has CDR1 SNHLY and CDR2 FYNNEI. The CDR3, as DNA: TGTGCCAGCGGTGGTGAGGGCGGGAGGGCCTCTGTTGAGCAGTTCTTC. This gives the protein CASGGEGGRASVEQFF.

The genes are TRBV19 and TRBJ2-1; 9 bases are shared with TRBD2. The CDR3 consists of 14 residues. The V segment lost 3 bases and the J segment 10 bases; nucleotides outside the gene matches: 7. Per the germline V gene, CDR1 is LNHDA and CDR2 is SQIVND (reference sequence). CDR3 DNA sequence: TGTGCCAGTAGTATGGCGACTAGCGGACAAGAGCAGTTCTTC. This gives the protein CASSMATSGQEQFF. The full variable domain, with the rest looked up from reference TRBV19 and TRBJ2-1, is DGGITQSPKYLFRKEGQNVTLSCEQNLNHDAMYWYRQDPGQGLRLIYYSQIVNDFQKGDIAEGYSVSREKKESFPLTVTSAQKNPTAFYLCASSMATSGQEQFFGPGTRLTVL.

This clone was detected a few times. V gene TRBV5-6 combines with J gene TRBJ1-1; no firm D call. Germline-derived CDR1 and CDR2 are SGHDT and YYEEEE. There are 14 residues in the CDR3. Trimming cost V 4 bases and J 4 bases, with 14 bases left between them. The CDR3 region has the DNA TGTGCCAGCAGCCCCCCCCCGCGGAGCACTGAAGCTTTCTTT. Protein: CASSPPPRSTEAFF.

This chain connects TRBV7-9 to TRBJ2-1; possible D gene TRBD2, 6 bases. V was pared by 4 bases and J by 8 bases, with 21 bases between. Looked up from germline, CDR1 is SEHNR and CDR2 is FQNEAQ (reference sequence). This CDR3 is 16 amino acids long. The CDR3 sequence is CASSSPWGEAFHEQFF. The DNA of the CDR3 is TGTGCCAGCAGCTCCCCCTGGGGGGAGGCATTCCATGAGCAGTTCTTC. Variable domain in full (rest from reference TRBV7-9 and TRBJ2-1): DTGVSQNPRHKITKRGQNVTFRCDPISEHNRLYWYRQTLGQGPEFLTYFQNEAQLEKSRLLSDRFSAERPKGSFSTLEIQRTEQGDSAMYLCASSSPWGEAFHEQFFGPGTRLTVL.

The chain links TRBV6-6 to TRBJ1-2; maybe TRBD1 (5 bases). This CDR3 has 14 amino acids. Trimming cost V 2 bases and J 4 bases, with 11 bases left between them. Germline CDR1 MNHNY, CDR2 SVGAGI (reference sequence). In nucleotides, the CDR3 is TGTGCCAGCAGTTACGGGCAGGGCGTCTATGGCTACACCTTC. Translation gives CASSYGQGVYGYTF.

The rearrangement uses TRBV7-7 and TRBJ1-1; 7 nucleotides align to TRBD1. The CDR3 loop spans 15 amino acids. The ends lost 8 bases at V and 1 base at J; junction bases unmatched: 10. The germline V gene has CDR1 SSHAT and CDR2 FNYEAQ (reference sequence). CDR3 amino acids: CASVPFQGGNTEAFF. CDR3 sequence (DNA): TGTGCCAGCGTCCCCTTCCAGGGGGGGAACACTGAAGCTTTCTTT.

The CDR3 DNA is TGTGCCAGCAGGGTTACAGGTTACACTGAAGCTTTCTTT. It translates to CASRVTGYTEAFF. V usage is TRBV5-5 and J usage is TRBJ1-1; D might be TRBD1 (5 bases). With 5 bases removed from V and 3 bases from J, the gap between germline ends came to 11 bases. Germline assignment: CDR1 SGHKS and CDR2 YYEKEE (reference sequence). The CDR3 has 13 amino acids.

This clone was picked up a small number of times. This sequence joins TRBV6-1 and TRBJ2-7; possibly TRBD1 for D (6 bases). Germline V CDR1 and CDR2: MNHNS, SASEGT. This CDR3 has 15 residues. V was cut by 0 bases and J by 0 bases, with 9 bases left in between. The CDR3 DNA reads TGTGCCAGCAGTGAAGCGACAGGAAGCTCCTACGAGCAGTACGTC. It encodes CASSEATGSSYEQYV.

There are a few counts of this clone. The CDR3 loop reads CASSEGQPYNEQFF. The CDR3 coding sequence is TGTGCCAGTAGCGAGGGCCAGCCCTACAATGAGCAGTTCTTC. The V gene is TRBV19, the J gene TRBJ2-1, with D perhaps TRBD2 (5 bases). From germline, CDR1 is LNHDA and CDR2 SQIVND (reference sequence). The CDR3 contains 14 residues. V was trimmed by 6 bases and J by 2 bases, leaving 11 bases between them. Combining the CDR3 with reference TRBV19 and TRBJ2-1 gives the whole variable domain DGGITQSPKYLFRKEGQNVTLSCEQNLNHDAMYWYRQDPGQGLRLIYYSQIVNDFQKGDIAEGYSVSREKKESFPLTVTSAQKNPTAFYLCASSEGQPYNEQFFGPGTRLTVL.

The rearrangement joins TRBV7-2 to TRBJ1-5, with 8 bases fitting TRBD1. This CDR3 spans 14 amino acids. The germline V gene encodes CDR1 SGHTA and CDR2 FQGNSA. V shed 4 bases and J 6 bases; nucleotides not matched to a gene: 5. The DNA of the CDR3 is TGTGCCAGCAGCTCCACAGGGGGAGGTCAGCCCCAGCATTTT. Amino acids: CASSSTGGGQPQHF.

V and J are TRBV27 and TRBJ2-1; D is perhaps TRBD1 (6 bases). Germline values: CDR1 MNHEY, CDR2 SMNVEV (reference sequence). The CDR3 runs to 14 residues. Trimming stripped 5 bases from V and 4 bases from J, with 12 bases between. CDR3 coding DNA: TGTGCCAGCAGTCTCACCGACAGGTACAATGAGCAGTTCTTC. Its protein is CASSLTDRYNEQFF.

The rearrangement joins TRBV6-5 to TRBJ1-6; 10 bases fit TRBD1. The CDR3 is 15 amino acids. CDR1 is MNHEY and CDR2 is SVGAGI in the germline V gene. V dropped 7 bases and J dropped 10; count of bases not matched to a gene: 10. The CDR3 loop is CASNTQGTGVSPLHF. The CDR3 nucleotides read TGTGCCAGCAACACCCAAGGGACAGGGGTCTCACCCCTCCACTTT.

This chain joins TRBV6-5 and TRBJ1-1, with no clear D. Trimming pared 0 bases from V and 1 base from J, leaving 9 bases between. The CDR3 loop spans 15 amino acids. Germline V gene data show CDR1 as MNHEY and CDR2 as SVGAGI. The DNA for the CDR3 is TGTGCCAGCAGTTACTCGCCACCGGGGAACACTGAAGCTTTCTTT. Its protein is CASSYSPPGNTEAFF.

The rearrangement joins TRBV25-1 to TRBJ1-2; D call uncertain. The germline gives CDR1 MGHDK, CDR2 SYGVNS. The CDR3 loop spans 12 amino acids. V lost 3 bases, J lost 10 bases, and 12 bases lay in between. For the CDR3, the DNA is TGTGCCAGCAGTGACCCGAACCGGGACTACACCTTC. Translating gives CASSDPNRDYTF.

The genes are TRBV7-7 and TRBJ2-1; maybe TRBD2 (5 bases). The CDR3 totals 13 residues. CDR1 is SSHAT and CDR2 is FNYEAQ in the germline V gene (reference sequence). V was clipped by 1 base and J by 7 bases, with 8 bases between them. CDR3 in DNA: TGTGCCAGCAGCTTAGATCGGGAAAATGAGCAGTTCTTC. This codes for CASSLDRENEQFF.

V and J are TRBV21-1 and TRBJ1-2; the DNA was not compared with TRBD1, the D call given in the table. TRBV21-1 is marked as a pseudogene. The CDR3 length is 18 residues. Here the CDR3 DNA reads TGTGCCAGCAGAGCGATCGACGGGACAGGGCCCTATGACTATGGCTACACCTTC. It is translated as CASRAIDGTGPYDYGYTF.

The J gene is TRBJ2-3, the V gene TRBV5-1; 8 nucleotides match TRBD1. The V and J ends lost 4 bases and 6 bases, in that order; junction bases with no gene match: 10. The CDR3 loop spans 15 amino acids. The germline gives CDR1 SGHRS, CDR2 YFSETQ. The CDR3 DNA sequence: TGCGCCAGCAGCGGGCAGGGGGCGTTGGGGGATACGCAGTATTTT. This translates into CASSGQGALGDTQYF.

The CDR3 region is CASSFGQPNYEQYF. The CDR3 DNA sequence: TGTGCCAGCAGTTTCGGACAGCCTAACTACGAGCAGTACTTC. The rearrangement links TRBV27 to TRBJ2-7, with D tentatively TRBD1 (6 bases). Germline loops: CDR1 MNHEY, CDR2 SMNVEV (reference sequence). Trimming took 3 bases from V and 3 from J, leaving 12 bases between them. This CDR3 has 14 amino acids.

This chain links TRBV2 with TRBJ1-6, with D possibly TRBD1 on 5 matching bases. With 6 bases removed from V and 6 bases from J, the gap between germline ends came to 12 bases. Germline V CDR1 and CDR2: SNHLY, FYNNEI. This CDR3 is 14 amino acids long. The CDR3 loop reads CASRGVVGNSPLHF. Here the CDR3 DNA reads TGTGCCAGCAGAGGGGTCGTGGGTAATTCACCCCTCCACTTT.

The rearrangement joins TRBV5-1 to TRBJ2-5; TRBD1 might be the D (6 bases). V was cut by 2 bases and J by 1 base, with 15 bases left in between. Looked up from germline, CDR1 is SGHRS and CDR2 is YFSETQ. The CDR3 sequence is 16 residues long. The CDR3 DNA is TGCGCCAGCAGCTTTCACACGGGACAACTCCAAGAGACCCAGTACTTC. Translated, it gives CASSFHTGQLQETQYF.

The chain recombines TRBV7-9 with TRBJ1-2, with a weak D call TRBD1 (6 bases). The V and J ends lost 8 bases and 8 bases respectively, with 21 bases between them. The CDR3 length is 14 residues. Germline values: CDR1 SEHNR, CDR2 FQNEAQ (reference sequence). The CDR3 loop reads CASLVSGVEDGYTF. Here the CDR3 DNA reads TGTGCCAGCCTAGTTTCAGGGGTGGAGGACGGCTACACCTTC.

The chain recombines TRBV6-1 with TRBJ2-1, with 10 positions matching TRBD2. Germline V lookup: CDR1 MNHNS, CDR2 SASEGT. V lost 4 bases, J lost 8 bases, and 8 bases stayed unmatched. This CDR3 contains 15 residues. CDR3 DNA sequence: TGTGCCAGCAGTGCCGGTACTAGCGGGACCGATGAGCAGTTCTTC. Protein sequence: CASSAGTSGTDEQFF.